The sequence of this TCR beta chain was determined in a study of blood T cell repertoires in COVID-19 (dated by TCRdb to the early 2020s). Regarding the study in general: Samples from collaborators originated in the United States, Italy and Spain and spanned both the acute and convalescent phases of COVID-19. The prospective study material was composed of cDNA or gDNA derived from T cells, B-cell-depleted T cells, or PBMCs. The dataset comprised deeply sampled blood TCRbeta repertoires from subjects exposed to, actively infected with, or recovered from COVID-19. The repertoires were made available in a free public database intended to serve as a resource for research on the immune response to SARS-CoV-2. Samples came from the ongoing ImmuneRACE study (first 160 participants) plus 1,254 subjects from 6 global collaborators. A de-identified subject ID, COVID-19 status, age in years and sex were almost always included in the sample metadata. Where available, HLA class I and class II types were taken from metadata supplied by the sample provider and were not determined by assay-based typing. What the study reported, not specific to this receptor: How much clinical and demographic metadata was included differed by source and by participant, and the metadata was provided uncurated.

TCRbeta CDR3 regions were amplified from genomic DNA by means of the immunoSEQ Assay, a bias-controlled multiplex PCR. In the original analysis: The number of nucleated cells in each sample was estimated by amplification of reference gene primers within the assay. To quantify the absolute abundance of each unique TCRbeta CDR3 rearrangement, sequence reads were collapsed and filtered. For each sample, productive Simpson clonality was calculated as the square root of Simpson's diversity index across productive rearrangements. Held by TCRdb, this immuneACCESS table contains in-frame sequences only and omits some clones. Under half of the omission traces to an unresolved V gene where checked; the cause of the rest is unknown. That table supplies the V and J calls and clone size; D and trimming were determined from the DNA. This sample lists approximately 190,000 clones; approximately 84% were detected once. Clones ranked in the top ten supply roughly 6.9% of the sample.

For this clone: Its antigen specificity is not known. Within one base of it there is no much larger clone, and no base qualities were kept.

Reading the germline V gene gives CDR1 KGHSH and CDR2 LQKENI. The CDR3, from cysteine to phenylalanine, totals 16 residues. Here the CDR3 DNA is all that survives: 48 bases in frame from base 1. V is cut by 2 bases and J by 6 bases, and the space between the germline ends is 19 bases. The collaborating institutions used their own protocols to collect whole blood in K2EDTA tubes. Collaborator samples were shipped for TCRbeta analysis as frozen whole blood, isolated PBMCs, or DNA extracted from either sample type. This chain is built from TRBV18 and TRBJ1-2; there is no confident call for the D gene. The sequence came from a human donor with acute or convalescent COVID-19. The donor label of this sample is uncertain. The sequencing input was peripheral blood. This receptor carries the CDR3 CASSPETGASEHGYTF. The sequenced DNA is TGTGCCAGCTCACCAGAGACGGGTGCGAGCGAGCATGGCTACACCTTC.